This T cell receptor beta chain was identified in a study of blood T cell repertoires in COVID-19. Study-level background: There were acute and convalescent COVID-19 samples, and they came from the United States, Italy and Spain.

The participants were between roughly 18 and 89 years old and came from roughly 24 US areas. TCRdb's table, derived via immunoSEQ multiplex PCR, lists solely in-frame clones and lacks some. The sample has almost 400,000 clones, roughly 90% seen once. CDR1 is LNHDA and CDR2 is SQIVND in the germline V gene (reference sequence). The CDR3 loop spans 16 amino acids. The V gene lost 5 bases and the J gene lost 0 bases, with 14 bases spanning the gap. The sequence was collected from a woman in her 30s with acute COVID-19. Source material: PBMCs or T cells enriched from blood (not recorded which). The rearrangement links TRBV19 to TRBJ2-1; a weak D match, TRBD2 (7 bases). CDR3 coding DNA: TGTGCCAGTAGTCTAAGGGGGGGCAGCTCCTACAATGAGCAGTTCTTC. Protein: CASSLRGGSSYNEQFF.